This T cell receptor beta chain was found in a study of blood T cell repertoires in COVID-19. Study-level information: Sites in the United States, Italy and Spain provided acute and convalescent COVID-19 samples. PBMCs, B-cell-depleted T cells, or T cells were the source of the cDNA or gDNA that made up the material.

Authors' analysis steps: Reference gene primer amplification yielded estimated nucleated cell counts. The method was immunoSEQ multiplex PCR; TCRdb's version includes in-frame clones alone and lacks a portion of them. That table supplies the V and J calls and clone size; D and trimming were determined from the DNA. The sample has around 52,000 clones; around 83% are singletons. A note on this clone: One end of the junction fails to match germline, which may point to a read error.

Germline V gene lookup returns CDR1 LNHDA and CDR2 SQIVND (reference sequence). The CDR3 runs to 14 residues. The clonotype comes from a human donor in a cohort sampled during active COVID-19. The specimen was peripheral blood. The gene calls are TRBV19 and TRBJ1-1; D is possibly TRBD1 (6 bases). This CDR3 is CASSPSNQGTERGF. The CDR3 DNA follows: TGTGCCAGTAGCCCTTCAAACCAGGGGACGGAGCGAGGCTTT.